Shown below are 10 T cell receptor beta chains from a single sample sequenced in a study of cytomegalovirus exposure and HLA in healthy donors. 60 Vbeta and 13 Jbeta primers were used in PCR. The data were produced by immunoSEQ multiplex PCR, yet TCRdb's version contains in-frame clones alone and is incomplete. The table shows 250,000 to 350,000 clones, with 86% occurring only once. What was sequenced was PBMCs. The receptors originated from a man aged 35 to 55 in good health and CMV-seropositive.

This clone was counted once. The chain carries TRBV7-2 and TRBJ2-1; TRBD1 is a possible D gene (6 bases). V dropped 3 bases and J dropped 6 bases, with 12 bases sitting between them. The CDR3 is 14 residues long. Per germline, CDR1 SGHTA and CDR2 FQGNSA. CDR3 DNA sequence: TGTGCCAGCAGCTTTCAGGGGAACGGCAATGAGCAGTTCTTC. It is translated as CASSFQGNGNEQFF.

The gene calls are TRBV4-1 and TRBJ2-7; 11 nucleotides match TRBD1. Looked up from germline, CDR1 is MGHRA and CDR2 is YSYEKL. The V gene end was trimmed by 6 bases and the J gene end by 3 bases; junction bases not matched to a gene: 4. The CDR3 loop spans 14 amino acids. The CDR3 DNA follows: TGCGCCAGCAGACCCGGGACAGGGGGCTACGAGCAGTACTTC. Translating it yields CASRPGTGGYEQYF.

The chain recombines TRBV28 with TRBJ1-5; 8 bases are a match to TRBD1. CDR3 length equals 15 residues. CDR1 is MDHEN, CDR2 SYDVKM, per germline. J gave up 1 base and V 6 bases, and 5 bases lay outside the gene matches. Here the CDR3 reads CASRKQGGSNQPQHF. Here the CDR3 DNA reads TGTGCCAGCAGAAAACAGGGGGGAAGCAATCAGCCCCAGCATTTT.

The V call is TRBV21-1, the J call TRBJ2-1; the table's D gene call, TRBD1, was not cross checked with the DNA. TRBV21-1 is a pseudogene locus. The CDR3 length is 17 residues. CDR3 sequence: CASSTRTALISYNEQFF. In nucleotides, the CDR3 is TGTGCCAGCAGCACGAGGACAGCTCTAATCTCCTACAATGAGCAGTTCTTC.

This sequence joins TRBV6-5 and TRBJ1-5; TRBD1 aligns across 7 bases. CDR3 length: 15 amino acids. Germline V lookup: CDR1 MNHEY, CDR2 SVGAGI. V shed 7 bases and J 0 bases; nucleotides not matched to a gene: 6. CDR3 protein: CASNDRALSNQPQHF. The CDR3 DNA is TGTGCCAGCAATGACAGGGCTCTTAGCAATCAGCCCCAGCATTTT.

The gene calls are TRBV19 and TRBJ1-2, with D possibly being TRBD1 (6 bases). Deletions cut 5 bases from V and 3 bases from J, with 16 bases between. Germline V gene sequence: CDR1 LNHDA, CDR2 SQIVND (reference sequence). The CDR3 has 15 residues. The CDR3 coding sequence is TGTGCCAGTAGTCCGCAGGCGGGGGGCTACTATGGCTACACCTTC. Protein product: CASSPQAGGYYGYTF.

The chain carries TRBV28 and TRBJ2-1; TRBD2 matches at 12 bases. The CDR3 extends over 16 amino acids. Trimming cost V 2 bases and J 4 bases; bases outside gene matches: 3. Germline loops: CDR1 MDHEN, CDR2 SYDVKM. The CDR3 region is CASSLLTSGSYNEQFF. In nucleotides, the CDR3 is TGTGCCAGCAGTTTACTGACTAGCGGGAGTTACAATGAGCAGTTCTTC.

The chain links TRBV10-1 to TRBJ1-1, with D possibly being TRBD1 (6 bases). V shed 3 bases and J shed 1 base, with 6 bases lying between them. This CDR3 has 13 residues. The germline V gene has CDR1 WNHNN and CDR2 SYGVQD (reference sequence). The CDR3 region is CASSEQGNTEAFF. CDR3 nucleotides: TGCGCCAGCAGTGAACAGGGGAACACTGAAGCTTTCTTT.

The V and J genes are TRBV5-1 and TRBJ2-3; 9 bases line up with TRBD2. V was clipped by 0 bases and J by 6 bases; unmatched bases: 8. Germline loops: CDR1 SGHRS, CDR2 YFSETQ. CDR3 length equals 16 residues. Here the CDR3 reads CASSLEGLAGRDTQYF. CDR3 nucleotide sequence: TGCGCCAGCAGCTTGGAGGGGCTAGCGGGGAGGGATACGCAGTATTTT. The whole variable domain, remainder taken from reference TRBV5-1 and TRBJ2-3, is KAGVTQTPRYLIKTRGQQVTLSCSPISGHRSVSWYQQTPGQGLQFLFEYFSETQRNKGNFPGRFSGRQFSNSRSEMNVSTLELGDSALYLCASSLEGLAGRDTQYFGPGTRLTVL.

Here the CDR3 DNA reads TGCAGCGTTGGGGGACAGTTGAACACTGAAGCTTTCTTT. Its translation: CSVGGQLNTEAFF. The chain joins TRBV29-1 to TRBJ1-1; TRBD1 matches 7 bases. The trim removed 4 bases at V and 0 bases at J, leaving 2 bases unmatched. The CDR3 contains 13 residues. Germline V lookup: CDR1 SQVTM, CDR2 ANQGSEA. Full variable domain (rest looked up from reference TRBV29-1 and TRBJ1-1): SAVISQKPSRDICQRGTSLTIQCQVDSQVTMMFWYRQQPGQSLTLIATANQGSEATYESGFVIDKFPISRPNLTFSTLTVSNMSPEDSSIYLCSVGGQLNTEAFFGQGTRLTVV.